These T cell receptor beta chains were read from a single sample in a study of regulatory T cells in long-lasting Graves disease. TCRdb re-derived calls from the multiplex PCR reads in MiXCR, one entry per CDR3 protein. Found here are 650,000 to 700,000 distinct CDR3 sequences, about 32% of them singletons; the top ten hold 40% to 50%. Sample: peripheral blood mononuclear cells (PBMCs), taken when the disease was refractory, from a patient treated with antithyroid drugs. The origin of the receptors is a female donor with Graves disease. Each CDR3 is given with its conserved first and last residue. The D gene is left open where the match is weak. Clone size is given for some rows only: seen once, a few or many times, or a class if the clone is expanded.

clone_size d_call j_call v_call cdr3_nt cdr3_aa
few TRBD1 TRBJ1-2 TRBV10-3 TGTGCCATCAGTTCGGACAGGGGCTATGGCTGCACCTTC CAISSDRGYGCTF
NA NA TRBJ2-7 TRBV30 TGTGCCTGGAGGGGGACGGTAAGCTCCTACGAGCAGTACTTC CAWRGTVSSYEQYF
NA NA TRBJ1-1 TRBV20-1 TGCAGTGCTTCCCTGCCGGGGACCACTGAAGCTTTCTTT CSASLPGTTEAFF
NA NA TRBJ2-3 TRBV20-1 TGCAGTGCTAGGCCGCTTCCCACAGATACGCAGTATTTT CSARPLPTDTQYF
many NA TRBJ2-5 TRBV5-5 TGTGCCAGCAGCCGGGCCAGGAAAGAGACCCAGTACTTC CASSRARKETQYF
many NA TRBJ2-7 TRBV11-2 TGTGCCAGCAGCCTTACAATGACCTACGAGCAGTACTTC CASSLTMTYEQYF
NA NA TRBJ1-5 TRBV6-1 TGTGCCAGCACCGAGGGGCGGTTACGTCAGCCCCAGCATTTT CASTEGRLRQPQHF
few NA TRBJ1-4 TRBV6-2/TRBV6-3 TGTGCCAGCAGTGAAGCCGGACATCCAATCTACCTTGAAAAACTGTTTTTT CASSEAGHPIYLEKLFF
NA TRBD1 TRBJ1-5 TRBV12-3/TRBV12-4 TGTGCCATCAGTTTAGGGACAGGGGGCGGGAATCAGCCCCAGCATTTT CAISLGTGGGNQPQHF
NA NA TRBJ1-6 TRBV20-1 TGCCGTGCTCCGGGTTCAAGCTCCTATAATTCACCCCTCCACTTT CRAPGSSSYNSPLHF
few NA TRBJ1-1 TRBV29-1 TGCAGCGTTGAAGGGGTTACCACTGAAGCTTTCTTT CSVEGVTTEAFF
NA NA TRBJ2-2 TRBV10-1 TGCGCCAGCAGTGGCCAGCACACCGGGGAGCTGTTTTTT CASSGQHTGELFF
NA NA TRBJ1-2 TRBV4-1 TGCGCCAGCAGCCAGGGGACCCGGGGGTTTTATGGCTACACCTTC CASSQGTRGFYGYTF
few NA TRBJ1-5 TRBV15 TGTGCCACCAGCCGTCCGTTGCAGCCCCAGCATTTT CATSRPLQPQHF
few TRBD2 TRBJ2-5 TRBV6-1 TGTGCCAGCAGGAAAAGAAGGACTAGCGGGAGGGCCAGAACGAAGACCCAGTACTTC CASRKRRTSGRARTKTQYF
NA NA TRBJ1-6 TRBV12-3/TRBV12-4 TGTGCCAGCAGTCCCAGCGCGGGCTCACCCCTCCACTTT CASSPSAGSPLHF
NA TRBD1 TRBJ2-1 TRBV12-3/TRBV12-4 TGTGCCAGCAGTCCCGACAGGGGGCTGTACAATGAGCAGTTCTTC CASSPDRGLYNEQFF
few NA TRBJ2-7 TRBV29-1 TGCAGCGTTGAGGAGGGTCGGTACGAGCAGTACTTC CSVEEGRYEQYF
few NA TRBJ1-3 TRBV6-2/TRBV6-3 TGTGCCAGCATACAGTCAGGTCCCTCTGGAAACACCATATATTTT CASIQSGPSGNTIYF
many NA TRBJ1-2 TRBV28 TGTGCCAGCAGTTTTCACAGCTATCCTTATGGCTACACCTTC CASSFHSYPYGYTF
NA NA TRBJ2-7 TRBV9 TGTGCCAGCAGCGTAGTAGGGGCCAGTAAGAGGGGATACGGTCTGTACTTC CASSVVGASKRGYGLYF
NA NA TRBJ1-1 TRBV27 TGTGCCAGCAGTTCCCGGGCCGAGGGCACTGAAGCTTTCTTT CASSSRAEGTEAFF
few NA TRBJ1-1 TRBV12-3/TRBV12-4 TGTGCCAGCAGTCCACCTGGGACCTCGAACACTGAAGCTTTCTTT CASSPPGTSNTEAFF
many NA TRBJ1-6 TRBV2 TGTGCCAGCAGGGACAAAGGCGGCTTGAGCTCCTATAATTCACCCCTCCACTTT CASRDKGGLSSYNSPLHF
NA TRBD1 TRBJ2-7 TRBV30 TGTGCCTGGAGGGCCCCGGGACAGGGAAGCGAGCAGTACTTC CAWRAPGQGSEQYF
few NA TRBJ1-2 TRBV12-3/TRBV12-4 TGTGCCAGCAACAGTCAGATCAACTATGGCTACACCTTC CASNSQINYGYTF
NA TRBD1 TRBJ1-1 TRBV11-2 TGTGCCAGCAGCTATCGACAGGGCTCCACTGAAGCTTTCTTT CASSYRQGSTEAFF
NA NA TRBJ2-5 TRBV20-1 TGCAGTGCTCTGCCACAGGGAGGCCAAGAGACCCAGTACTTC CSALPQGGQETQYF
NA NA TRBJ1-1 TRBV12-3/TRBV12-4 TGTGCCAGCAGGGGATCATATGGGACTGAAGCTTTCTTT CASRGSYGTEAFF
NA NA TRBJ2-7 TRBV10-1 TGCGCCAGCAGTGAGTGGGACCGGGACCGCAGCTTGAAGCAGTACTTC CASSEWDRDRSLKQYF
NA NA TRBJ2-3 TRBV5-1 TGCGCCAGCAGCTTGGGTGCGGGGAGGATAGATACGCAGTATTTT CASSLGAGRIDTQYF
few NA TRBJ1-2 TRBV30 TGTGCCTTTGGACGTGTGGGCTATGGCTACACCTTC CAFGRVGYGYTF
few TRBD1 TRBJ2-7 TRBV6-1 TGTGCCAGCAGTACCCGACAGGGTACGAGGGAGCAGTACTTC CASSTRQGTREQYF
NA NA TRBJ1-1 TRBV20-1 TGCAGTGCTAGAGAACACACTGAAGCTTTCTTT CSAREHTEAFF
NA TRBD1 TRBJ2-7 TRBV19 TGTGCCAGTAGTTTACAGGGGTCTGTTCTCGAGCAGTACTTC CASSLQGSVLEQYF
NA NA TRBJ2-4 TRBV19 TGTGCCAGTAGTACCTTAACGGGGCAGGGTAAAAACATTCAGTACTTC CASSTLTGQGKNIQYF
many NA TRBJ1-1 TRBV6-1 TGTGCCAGCAGCCTCCGCCCGAACACTGAAGCTTTCTTT CASSLRPNTEAFF
NA NA TRBJ1-2 TRBV29-1 TGCAGCGAGTCCCCAGGGAGGGATAACTATGGCTACACCTTC CSESPGRDNYGYTF
few NA TRBJ1-4 TRBV4-1 TGCGCCAGCAGCCAAGATCCCCACCTTAAACTGTTTTTT CASSQDPHLKLFF
NA NA TRBJ2-7 TRBV19 TGTGCCAGTAGTCCGCCGGGACTTAAATACGAGCAGTACTTC CASSPPGLKYEQYF
few TRBD1 TRBJ1-1 TRBV20-1 TGCAGTGCTAGGGACGGGACAGTGAACACTGAAGCTTTCTTT CSARDGTVNTEAFF
few TRBD1 TRBJ1-5 TRBV27 TGTGCCAGCAGAGAGGACAGGGTACGGCCCCAGCATTTT CASREDRVRPQHF
NA NA TRBJ1-4 TRBV3-1 TGTGCCAGCAGCGTAACTACGAACCTCGGTAATGAAAAACTGTTTTTT CASSVTTNLGNEKLFF
NA TRBD1 TRBJ2-7 TRBV3-1 TGTGCCAGCTTAGGACAGGGTGGATACGAGCAGTACTTC CASLGQGGYEQYF
many NA TRBJ2-5 TRBV2 TGTGCCAGCAGGTCACGACGGGACCAAGAGACCCAGTACTTC CASRSRRDQETQYF
NA NA TRBJ1-1 TRBV19 TGTGCCAGTAGTATTACGGATGGGGTTGAAGCTTTCTTT CASSITDGVEAFF
NA NA TRBJ2-2 TRBV6-2/TRBV6-3 TGTGCCAGCAGTTACGGTCCGGGAGCGAACACCGGGGAGCTGTTTTTT CASSYGPGANTGELFF
few NA TRBJ1-5 TRBV6-2/TRBV6-3 TGTGCCAGCACCCCAGTCTCGGGAGGCAATCGGCCCCAGCATTTT CASTPVSGGNRPQHF
NA NA TRBJ2-1 TRBV13 TGTGCCAGCAGCTTAGATTGGGATGGTGAAAATGAGCAGTTCTTC CASSLDWDGENEQFF
few TRBD1 TRBJ1-2 TRBV6-5 TGTGCCAGCAGTTACGGTGAAGGGGGCGACTATGGCTACACCTTC CASSYGEGGDYGYTF
NA NA TRBJ2-5 TRBV5-4 TGTGCCAGCAGCAGGAGAGAGCGGGTTGTGCAAGAGACCCAGTACTTC CASSRRERVVQETQYF
NA NA TRBJ2-7 TRBV20-1 TGCAGTGCTAGAGGTACCTCCTCCTACGAGCAGTACTTC CSARGTSSYEQYF
NA TRBD1 TRBJ1-2 TRBV14 TGTGCCAGCAGCAAACCGGGACAGGGAGGAAACTATGGCTACACCTTC CASSKPGQGGNYGYTF
NA NA TRBJ1-2 TRBV12-3/TRBV12-4 TGTGCCAGCAGTTTAGGAGTCGGGGGCCCCTTCTTTGGGTACACCTTC CASSLGVGGPFFGYTF